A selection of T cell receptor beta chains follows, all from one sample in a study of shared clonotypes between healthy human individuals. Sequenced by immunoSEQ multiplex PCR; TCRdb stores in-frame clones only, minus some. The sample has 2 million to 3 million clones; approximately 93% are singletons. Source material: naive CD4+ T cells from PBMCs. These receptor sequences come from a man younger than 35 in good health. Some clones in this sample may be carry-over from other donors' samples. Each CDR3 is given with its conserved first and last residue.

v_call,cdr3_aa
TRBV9,CASSGRQGDTEAFF
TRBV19,CASSRWTSAYNEQFF
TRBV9,CASSATSWGGEQFF
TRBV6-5,CASTPYGGYAYEQYF
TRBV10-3,CAIGGTDHRRGEKLFF
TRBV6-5,CASRNRGNYGYTF
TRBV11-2,CASSLGAGGPGELFF
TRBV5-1,CASSLGAGGTYEQYF
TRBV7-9,CASSPHGTSGRRVENEQYF
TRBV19,CASSPAGGRTHTEAFF
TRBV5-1,CASRQYTDTQYF
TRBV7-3,CASSLAREYNEQFF
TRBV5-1,CASSLGQGGNEQYF
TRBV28,CASSFQGGTYEQYF
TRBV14,CASRGQANTEAFF
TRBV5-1,CASSLAGHNTYEQYF
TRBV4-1,CASSQSRLAGYEQYF
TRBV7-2,CASSLGRVGEAFF
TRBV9,CASSPYAYFQGASEAFF
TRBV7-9,CASSFGTGTTNEKLFF
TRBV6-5,CASSYSFSFYNEQFF
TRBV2,CASSDWTSAYNEQFF
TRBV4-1,CASSQDLPASGYLEQYF
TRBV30,CAWGDTSYEQYF
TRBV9,CASSVGGGRAADTQYF
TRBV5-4,CASSQGLVLNEQFF
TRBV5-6,CASSARLDIGANYGYTF
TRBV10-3,CAISETGTSGGNEQFF
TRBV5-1,CASSLTFANTGELFF
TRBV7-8,CASSLVGWTSGGPGYTF
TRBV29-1,CTLRGYNTDTQYF
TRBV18,CASSPSGDYGYTF
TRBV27,CASSLGDPGLSYEQYF
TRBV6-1,CASSETSGNYEQYF
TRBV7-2,CASSQRQGGNQPQHF
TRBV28,CASSSGSGGPNEQYF
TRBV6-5,CASSYHQGTYEQYF
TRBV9,CASSPHPLSPEAFF
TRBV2,CASSRDRGGGANVLTF
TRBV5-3,CARSLAPRQRGPTEAFF
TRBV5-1,CASRTDPNTEAFF
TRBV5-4,CASSQAGTPSNEQFF
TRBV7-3,CASSLIEGGTGELFF
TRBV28,CASSFLREGGTLNTEAFF
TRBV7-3,CASSPTPLALGDTQYF
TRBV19,CASSIIWGQTYEQYF
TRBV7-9,CASNGGIHEQYF
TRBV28,CATFNEQYF
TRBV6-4,CASSPLPTGELFF
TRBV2,CASSDRGPTQYF
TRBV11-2,CASSLDSVLRRANVLTF
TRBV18,CASSPRGRGFEKLFF
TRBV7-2,CASRVRATSDSAEQFF
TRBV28,CASSSPLSGANVLTF
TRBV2,CASSEGSGLRNQPQHF
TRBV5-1,CASSSGLGDYEQYF
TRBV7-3,CASSLSRDKPDTQYF
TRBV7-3,CASSYTGIGELFF